This T cell receptor beta chain was identified during a study of blood T cell repertoires in COVID-19. Membership in each cohort depended on participant-reported clinical history. Some clones are missing from TCRdb's copy, which holds only in-frame ones; the method was immunoSEQ multiplex PCR. The table records 350,000 or so clones, roughly 90% of them present only once. Germline V gene sequence: CDR1 MNHEY, CDR2 SMNVEV (reference sequence). The CDR3 is 14 residues long. With V trimmed by 6 bases and J by 10 bases, 8 bases remained unmatched. This clonotype was sampled from a woman aged 25-40 years who had been exposed to COVID-19. The rearrangement joins TRBV27 to TRBJ1-6; TRBD1 matches at 8 bases. The sample taken for sequencing was PBMCs or T cells enriched from blood (not recorded which). This CDR3 is CASSPDRVLSPLHF. In DNA, the CDR3 is TGTGCCAGCAGCCCGGACAGGGTTCTATCACCCCTCCACTTT.